These 19 T cell receptor beta chains were sequenced from one sample in a study of blood T cell repertoires in COVID-19. Sequencing used immunoSEQ multiplex PCR; TCRdb keeps in-frame clones, though not all of them. The data show 140,000 to 150,000 clones, approximately 89% seen once. The material sequenced was peripheral blood. These TCRs come from a man aged 60 to 75 with active or convalescent COVID-19.

The chain carries TRBV12-3 or TRBV12-4 and TRBJ1-2, with D maybe TRBD1 (6 bases). V was shortened by 4 bases and J by 8 bases, with 11 bases between the two germline ends. This CDR3 region has 12 residues. This CDR3 is CASSYTGRGYTF. The CDR3 DNA reads TGTGCCAGCAGTTACACAGGGCGCGGCTACACCTTC.

The V call is TRBV6-5, the J call TRBJ1-5; 8 bases align to TRBD1. Unmatched junction bases numbered 8, after V lost 8 bases and J lost 5 bases. The CDR3 covers 14 residues. CDR1 and CDR2 from the germline V gene are MNHEY and SVGAGI. The CDR3 sequence is CASQWNRGDQPQHF. Here the CDR3 DNA reads TGTGCCAGCCAGTGGAACAGGGGGGATCAGCCCCAGCATTTT.

This chain uses TRBV21-1 with TRBJ1-2; TRBD1 is the table's D call and was not checked against the DNA. TRBV21-1 is tagged as a pseudogene. This CDR3 spans 17 amino acids. This CDR3 reads CASSKALWTGALYGYTF. Written as DNA, the CDR3 is TGTGCCAGCAGCAAAGCGCTTTGGACAGGGGCACTTTATGGCTACACCTTC.

The chain uses TRBV7-2 and TRBJ1-6, with 8 nucleotides matching TRBD1. The CDR3 spans 17 residues. J gave up 4 bases and V 5 bases, and 10 bases lay outside the gene matches. Germline V gives CDR1 SGHTA, CDR2 FQGNSA. CDR3 bases: TGTGCCAGCAGCAATACGGACAGGGAGTGGTATAATTCACCCCTCCACTTT. Its translation: CASSNTDREWYNSPLHF.

The J gene is TRBJ2-2, the V gene TRBV7-2; D is ambiguous. V lost 0 bases, J lost 1 base, and 6 bases lay in between. The CDR3 has 15 amino acids. The germline gives CDR1 SGHTA, CDR2 FQGNSA. The CDR3 is CASSLATGNTGELFF. In nucleotides, the CDR3 is TGTGCCAGCAGCTTAGCGACGGGGAACACCGGGGAGCTGTTTTTT.

The rearrangement links TRBV27 to TRBJ2-4; TRBD1 agrees at 7 bases. This CDR3 is built from 16 residues. The germline gives CDR1 MNHEY, CDR2 SMNVEV (reference sequence). Trimming took 5 bases from V and 1 from J; bases not matched to a gene: 8. The CDR3 region is CASSPAPDRAKNIQYF. The DNA of the CDR3 is TGTGCCAGCAGTCCTGCCCCGGACAGGGCCAAAAACATTCAGTACTTC.

The chain has TRBV7-9 and TRBJ2-2, with 8 bases aligning to TRBD1. The germline V gene has CDR1 SEHNR and CDR2 FQNEAQ (reference sequence). After removal of 5 bases from V and 6 bases from J, the junction contained 11 bases not matched to a gene. This CDR3 is built from 16 residues. The CDR3 spells CASSLGDRGTPGELFF. CDR3 in DNA: TGTGCCAGCAGCCTAGGTGACAGGGGAACCCCCGGGGAGCTGTTTTTT.

This clone has just one count. The chain recombines TRBV19 with TRBJ1-1, with 7 positions matching TRBD1. The CDR3 extends over 15 amino acids. CDR1 is LNHDA and CDR2 is SQIVND in the germline V gene (reference sequence). V trimming: 6 bases; J trimming: 1 base; junction bases outside the gene matches: 8. The chain's CDR3 is CASRAEGQQNTEAFF. The CDR3 bases are TGTGCCAGTAGAGCCGAGGGACAGCAGAACACTGAAGCTTTCTTT.

V is TRBV3-1 (or the pseudogene TRBV3-2) and J is TRBJ2-1, with D perhaps TRBD2 (6 bases). Germline lookup yields CDR1 LGHDT and CDR2 YNNKEL (reference sequence). The CDR3 sequence is 15 residues long. Between the trimmed V and J ends, which lost 2 bases and 10 bases, there was a span of 18 bases. The chain's CDR3 is CASSQTAGTRGEQFF. The CDR3 nucleotides read TGTGCCAGCAGCCAAACTGCCGGGACTCGGGGGGAGCAGTTCTTC.

This chain connects TRBV27 to TRBJ1-6, with D perhaps TRBD1 (6 bases). CDR3 size: 13 residues. V was trimmed by 6 bases and J by 8 bases, leaving 11 bases between them. Germline lookup yields CDR1 MNHEY and CDR2 SMNVEV (reference sequence). The CDR3 protein is CASSPTGYSPLHF. The CDR3 coding sequence is TGTGCCAGCAGCCCCACAGGGTATTCACCCCTCCACTTT.

V is TRBV13 and J is TRBJ2-7; D is ambiguous. The CDR3 length is 14 residues. CDR1 and CDR2 from the germline V gene are PRHDT and FYEKMQ (reference sequence). The V gene lost 0 bases and the J gene lost 3 bases, with 9 bases spanning the gap. Here the CDR3 reads CASSLGELVYEQYF. CDR3 DNA sequence: TGTGCCAGCAGCTTAGGCGAGCTGGTCTACGAGCAGTACTTC.

This clone has a handful of counts. The chain links TRBV7-9 to TRBJ1-6, with D uncertain. V lost 4 bases and J lost 7, with 5 bases in between. CDR1 and CDR2 (germline): SEHNR, FQNEAQ (reference sequence). The CDR3 loop spans 12 amino acids. The CDR3 is CASSWENSPLHF. The CDR3, as DNA: TGTGCCAGCAGCTGGGAGAATTCACCCCTCCACTTT.

CDR3 residues: CASSRLRTGPNEQYF. DNA of the CDR3: TGTGCCAGCAGCCGACTTCGGACAGGGCCGAACGAGCAGTACTTC. The rearrangement links TRBV14 to TRBJ2-7; 8 bases fit TRBD1. Germline V CDR1 and CDR2: SGHDN, FVKESK. Trimming took 4 bases from V and 5 from J; bases not matched to a gene: 10. The CDR3 covers 15 residues. The variable domain in full, completed from reference TRBV14 and TRBJ2-7, reads EAGVTQFPSHSVIEKGQTVTLRCDPISGHDNLYWYRRVMGKEIKFLLHFVKESKQDESGMPNNRFLAERTGGTYSTLKVQPAELEDSGVYFCASSRLRTGPNEQYFGPGTRLTVT.

The genes are TRBV11-3 and TRBJ1-1; perhaps TRBD1 as D (6 bases). The CDR3 contains 13 residues. Per germline, CDR1 SGHNT and CDR2 YENEEA. V lost 4 bases, J lost 1 base, and 7 bases lay in between. The CDR3 sequence is CASSWGQNTEAFF. In nucleotides, the CDR3 is TGTGCCAGCAGCTGGGGACAGAACACTGAAGCTTTCTTT. Filled out from reference TRBV11-3 and TRBJ1-1, the complete variable domain reads EAGVVQSPRYKIIEKKQPVAFWCNPISGHNTLYWYLQNLGQGPELLIRYENEEAVDDSQLPKDRFSAERLKGVDSTLKIQPAELGDSAVYLCASSWGQNTEAFFGQGTRLTVV.

The rearrangement links TRBV7-2 to TRBJ1-2; maybe TRBD1 (6 bases). Per the germline V gene, CDR1 is SGHTA and CDR2 is FQGNSA. Trimming removed 5 bases from V and 8 bases from J, with 18 bases in between. The CDR3 runs to 14 residues. CDR3 sequence: CASSPGARGRGYTF. In DNA, the CDR3 is TGTGCCAGCAGCCCAGGGGCCAGGGGAAGGGGCTACACCTTC.

The chain combines TRBV29-1 with TRBJ1-4; tentative D call: TRBD1 (5 bases). The V end lost 4 bases, the J end lost 5 bases, and 8 bases lay between the germline ends. The CDR3 spans 12 residues. The germline gives CDR1 SQVTM, CDR2 ANQGSEA. CDR3 nucleotides: TGCAGCGTTGTCGACAGAAATGAAAAACTGTTTTTT. This translates into CSVVDRNEKLFF.

This chain connects TRBV18 to TRBJ1-2, with 10 positions matching TRBD1. Germline assignment: CDR1 KGHSH and CDR2 LQKENI. V lost 5 bases, J lost 8 bases, and 5 bases stayed unmatched. CDR3 length equals 13 residues. The CDR3: CASSNLTGGGYTF. For the CDR3, the DNA is TGTGCCAGCTCAAATTTGACAGGGGGCGGCTACACCTTC.

This clone has a handful of counts. V gene TRBV29-1 combines with J gene TRBJ2-2; D might be TRBD1 (6 bases). Trimming took 3 bases from V and 6 from J, leaving 14 bases between them. In germline, CDR1 is SQVTM, CDR2 ANQGSEA. The CDR3 length is 14 residues. CDR3 sequence: CSVDSRGKSGELFF. CDR3 nucleotides: TGCAGCGTTGATTCGAGGGGGAAATCCGGGGAGCTGTTTTTT.

The V call is TRBV6-6, the J call TRBJ2-6; D gene ambiguous. The germline gives CDR1 MNHNY, CDR2 SVGAGI (reference sequence). V lost 6 bases to trimming and J lost 0 bases, with 9 bases between them. This CDR3 has 15 residues. The CDR3 here is CASRIDSSGANVLTF. The CDR3 DNA sequence: TGTGCCAGCAGGATTGATAGCTCTGGGGCCAACGTCCTGACTTTC.